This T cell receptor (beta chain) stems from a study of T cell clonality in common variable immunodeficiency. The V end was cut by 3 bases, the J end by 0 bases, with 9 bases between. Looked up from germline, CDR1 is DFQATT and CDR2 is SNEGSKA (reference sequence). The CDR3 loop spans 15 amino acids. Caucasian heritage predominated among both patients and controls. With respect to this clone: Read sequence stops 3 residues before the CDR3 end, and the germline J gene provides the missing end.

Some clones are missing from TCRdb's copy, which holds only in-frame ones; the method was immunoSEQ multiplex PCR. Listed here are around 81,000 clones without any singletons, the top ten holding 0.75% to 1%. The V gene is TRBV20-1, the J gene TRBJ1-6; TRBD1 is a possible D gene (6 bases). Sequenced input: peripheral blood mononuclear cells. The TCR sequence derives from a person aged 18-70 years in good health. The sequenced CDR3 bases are TGCAGTGCTAGCCAGGACAGCTCCTATAATTCACCC. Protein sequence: CSASQDSSYNSP. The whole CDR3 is CSASQDSSYNSPLHF.